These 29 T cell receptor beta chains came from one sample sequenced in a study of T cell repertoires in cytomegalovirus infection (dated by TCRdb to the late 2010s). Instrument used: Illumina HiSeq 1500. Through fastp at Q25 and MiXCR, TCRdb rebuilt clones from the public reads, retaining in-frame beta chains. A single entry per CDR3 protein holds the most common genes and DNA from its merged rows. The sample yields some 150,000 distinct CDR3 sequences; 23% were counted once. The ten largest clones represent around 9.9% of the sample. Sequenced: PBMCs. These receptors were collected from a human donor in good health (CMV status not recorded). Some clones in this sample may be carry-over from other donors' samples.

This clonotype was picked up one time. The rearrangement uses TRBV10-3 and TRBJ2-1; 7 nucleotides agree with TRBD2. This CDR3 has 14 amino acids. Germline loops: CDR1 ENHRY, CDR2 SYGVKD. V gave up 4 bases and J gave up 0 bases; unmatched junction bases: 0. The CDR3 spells CAISGGGSYNEQFF. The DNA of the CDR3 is TGTGCCATCAGTGGGGGGGGCTCCTACAATGAGCAGTTCTTC.

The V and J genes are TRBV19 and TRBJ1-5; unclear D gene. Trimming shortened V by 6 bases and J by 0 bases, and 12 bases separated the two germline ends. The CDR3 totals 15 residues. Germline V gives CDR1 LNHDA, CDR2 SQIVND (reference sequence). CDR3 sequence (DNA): TGTGCCAGTAGAGAACGGGAACATAGCAATCAGCCCCAGCATTTT. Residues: CASREREHSNQPQHF.

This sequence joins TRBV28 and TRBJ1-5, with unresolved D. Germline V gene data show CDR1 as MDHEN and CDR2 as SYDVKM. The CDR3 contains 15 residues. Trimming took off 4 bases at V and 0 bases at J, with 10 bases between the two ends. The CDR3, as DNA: TGTGCCAGCAGTTATATGGGTCTTAGCAATCAGCCCCAGCATTTT. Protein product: CASSYMGLSNQPQHF.

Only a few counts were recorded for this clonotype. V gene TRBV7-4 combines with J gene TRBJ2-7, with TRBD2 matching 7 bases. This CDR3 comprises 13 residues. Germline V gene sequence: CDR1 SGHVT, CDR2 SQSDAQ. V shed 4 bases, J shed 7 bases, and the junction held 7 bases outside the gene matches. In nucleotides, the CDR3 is TGTGCCAGCAGCTGGGGGGGAGTAGGGGAGCAGTACTTC. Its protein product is CASSWGGVGEQYF.

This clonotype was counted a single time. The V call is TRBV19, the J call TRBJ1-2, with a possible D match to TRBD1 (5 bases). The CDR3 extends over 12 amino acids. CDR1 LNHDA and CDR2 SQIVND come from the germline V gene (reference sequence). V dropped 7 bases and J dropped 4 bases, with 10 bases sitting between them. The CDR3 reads CASTRQGYGYTF. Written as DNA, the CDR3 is TGTGCCAGTACGAGGCAGGGCTATGGCTACACCTTC.

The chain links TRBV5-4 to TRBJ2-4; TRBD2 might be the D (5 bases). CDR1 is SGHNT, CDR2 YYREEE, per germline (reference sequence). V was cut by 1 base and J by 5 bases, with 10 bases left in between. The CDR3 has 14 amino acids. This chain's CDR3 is CASSLSAGENIQYF. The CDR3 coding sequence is TGTGCCAGCAGCTTGTCCGCGGGCGAAAACATTCAGTACTTC.

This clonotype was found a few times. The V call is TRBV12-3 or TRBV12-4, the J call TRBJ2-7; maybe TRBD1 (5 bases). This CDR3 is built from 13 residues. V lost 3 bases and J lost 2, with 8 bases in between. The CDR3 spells CASSFSGPYEQYF. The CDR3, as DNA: TGTGCCAGCAGTTTTTCAGGGCCCTACGAGCAGTACTTC.

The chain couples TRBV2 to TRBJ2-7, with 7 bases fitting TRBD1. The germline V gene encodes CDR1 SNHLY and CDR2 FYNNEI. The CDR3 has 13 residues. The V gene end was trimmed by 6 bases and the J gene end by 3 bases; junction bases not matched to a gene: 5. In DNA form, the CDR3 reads TGTGCCAGCAGAGGGGACAGCATCTACGAGCAGTACTTC. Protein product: CASRGDSIYEQYF.

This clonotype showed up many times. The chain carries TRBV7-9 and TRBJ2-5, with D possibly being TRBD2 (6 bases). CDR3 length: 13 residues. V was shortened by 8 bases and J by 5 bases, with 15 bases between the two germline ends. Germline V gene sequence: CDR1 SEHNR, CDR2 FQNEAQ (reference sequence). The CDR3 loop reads CASLPGELETQYF. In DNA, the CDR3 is TGTGCCAGCCTACCGGGGGAGTTGGAGACCCAGTACTTC.

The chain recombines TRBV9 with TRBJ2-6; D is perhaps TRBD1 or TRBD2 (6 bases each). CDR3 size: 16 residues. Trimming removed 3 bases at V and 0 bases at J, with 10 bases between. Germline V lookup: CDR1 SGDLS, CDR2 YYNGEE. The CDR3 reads CASSEGGHSGANVLTF. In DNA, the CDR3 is TGTGCCAGCAGCGAGGGGGGCCACTCTGGGGCCAACGTCCTGACTTTC.

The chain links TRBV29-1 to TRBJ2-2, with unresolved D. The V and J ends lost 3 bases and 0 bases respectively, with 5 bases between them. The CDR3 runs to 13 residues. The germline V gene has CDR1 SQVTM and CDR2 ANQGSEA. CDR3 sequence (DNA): TGCAGCGTTGATAGGCCGAACACCGGGGAGCTGTTTTTT. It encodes CSVDRPNTGELFF.

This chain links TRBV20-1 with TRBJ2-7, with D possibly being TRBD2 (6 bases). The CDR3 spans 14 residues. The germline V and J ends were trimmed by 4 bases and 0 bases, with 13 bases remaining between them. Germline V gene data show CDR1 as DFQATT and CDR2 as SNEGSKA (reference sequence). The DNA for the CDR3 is TGCAGTGCTACTGTGCTAGCGCTCTCCTACGAGCAGTACTTC. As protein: CSATVLALSYEQYF.

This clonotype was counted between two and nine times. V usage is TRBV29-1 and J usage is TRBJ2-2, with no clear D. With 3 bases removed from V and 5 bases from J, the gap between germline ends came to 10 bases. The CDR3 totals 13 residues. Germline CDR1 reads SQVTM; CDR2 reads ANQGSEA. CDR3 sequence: CSVDIDTTGELFF. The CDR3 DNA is TGCAGCGTTGATATAGACACGACCGGGGAGCTGTTTTTT.

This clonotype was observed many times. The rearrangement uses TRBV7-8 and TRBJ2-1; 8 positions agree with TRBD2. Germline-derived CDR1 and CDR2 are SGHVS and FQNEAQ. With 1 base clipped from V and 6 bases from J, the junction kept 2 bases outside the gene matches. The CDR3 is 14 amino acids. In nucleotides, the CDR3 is TGTGCCAGCAGCTTAGTCGGGGGGGGCAATGAGCAGTTCTTC. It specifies CASSLVGGGNEQFF.

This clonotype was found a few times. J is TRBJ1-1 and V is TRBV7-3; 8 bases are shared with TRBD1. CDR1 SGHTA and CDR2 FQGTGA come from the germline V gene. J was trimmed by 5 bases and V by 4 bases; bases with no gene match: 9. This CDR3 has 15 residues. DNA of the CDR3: TGTGCCAGCAGCTCCTCAGGGGGCTGGGGGACTGAAGCTTTCTTT. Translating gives CASSSSGGWGTEAFF.

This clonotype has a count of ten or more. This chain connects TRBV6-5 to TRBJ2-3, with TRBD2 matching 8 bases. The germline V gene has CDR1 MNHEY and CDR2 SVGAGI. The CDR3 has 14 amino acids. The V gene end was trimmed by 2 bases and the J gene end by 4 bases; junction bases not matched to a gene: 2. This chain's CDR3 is CASSYQAGADTQYF. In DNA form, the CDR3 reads TGTGCCAGCAGTTACCAAGCGGGAGCAGATACGCAGTATTTT.

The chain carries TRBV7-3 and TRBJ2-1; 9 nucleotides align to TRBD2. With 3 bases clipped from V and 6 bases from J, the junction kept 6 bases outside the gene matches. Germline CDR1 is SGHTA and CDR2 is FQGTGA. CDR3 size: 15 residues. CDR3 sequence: CASSFSGSFPNEQFF. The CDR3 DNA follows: TGTGCCAGCAGCTTTAGCGGGAGCTTCCCCAATGAGCAGTTCTTC.

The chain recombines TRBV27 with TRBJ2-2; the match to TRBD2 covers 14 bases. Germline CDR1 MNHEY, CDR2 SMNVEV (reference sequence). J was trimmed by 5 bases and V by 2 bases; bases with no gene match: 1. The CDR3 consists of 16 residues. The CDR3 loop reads CASSLGTSGRTGELFF. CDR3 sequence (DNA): TGTGCCAGCAGTTTAGGGACTAGCGGGAGAACCGGGGAGCTGTTTTTT.

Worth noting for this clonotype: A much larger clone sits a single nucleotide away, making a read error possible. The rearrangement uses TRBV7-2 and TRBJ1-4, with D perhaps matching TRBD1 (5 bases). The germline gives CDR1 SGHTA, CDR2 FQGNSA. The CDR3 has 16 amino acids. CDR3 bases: TGTGCCCGCAGCTTAGAAGGGACGGCAACTAATGAAAAACTGTTTTTT. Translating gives CARSLEGTATNEKLFF.

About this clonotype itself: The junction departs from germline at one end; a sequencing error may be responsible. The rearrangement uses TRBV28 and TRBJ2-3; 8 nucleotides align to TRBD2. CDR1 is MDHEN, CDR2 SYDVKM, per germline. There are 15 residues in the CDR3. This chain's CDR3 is CTSTPMIAGTDTQYF. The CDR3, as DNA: TGTACCAGCACTCCGATGATAGCGGGGACGGATACGCAGTATTTT. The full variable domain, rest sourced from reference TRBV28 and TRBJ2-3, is DVKVTQSSRYLVKRTGEKVFLECVQDMDHENMFWYRQDPGLGLRLIYFSYDVKMKEKGDIPEGYSVSREKKERFSLILESASTNQTSMYLCTSTPMIAGTDTQYFGPGTRLTVL.

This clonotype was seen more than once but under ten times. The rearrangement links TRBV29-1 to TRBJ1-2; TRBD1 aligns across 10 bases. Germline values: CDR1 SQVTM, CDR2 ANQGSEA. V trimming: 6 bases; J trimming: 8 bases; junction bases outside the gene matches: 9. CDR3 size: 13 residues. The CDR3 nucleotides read TGCAGCGTGCAAACCGGGACAGGGGAAGGCTACACCTTC. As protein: CSVQTGTGEGYTF.

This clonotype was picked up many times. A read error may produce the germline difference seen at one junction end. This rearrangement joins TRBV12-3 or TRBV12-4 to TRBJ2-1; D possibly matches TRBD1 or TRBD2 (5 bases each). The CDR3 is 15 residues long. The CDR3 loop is CASSLGGGAYNEQFF. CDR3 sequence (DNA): TGTGCCAGCAGCTTAGGTGGGGGAGCCTACAATGAGCAGTTCTTC.

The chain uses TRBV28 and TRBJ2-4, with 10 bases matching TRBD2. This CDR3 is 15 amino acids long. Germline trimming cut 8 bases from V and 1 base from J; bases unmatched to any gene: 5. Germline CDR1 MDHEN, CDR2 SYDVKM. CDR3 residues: CASGSGGLAKNIQYF. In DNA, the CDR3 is TGTGCCAGCGGTAGCGGGGGGCTCGCCAAAAACATTCAGTACTTC.

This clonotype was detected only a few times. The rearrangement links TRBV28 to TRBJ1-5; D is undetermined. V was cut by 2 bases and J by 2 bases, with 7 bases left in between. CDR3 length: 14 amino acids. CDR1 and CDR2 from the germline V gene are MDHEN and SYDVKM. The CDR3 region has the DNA TGTGCCAGCAGTTTACCCTTACGCAATCAGCCCCAGCATTTT. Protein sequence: CASSLPLRNQPQHF.

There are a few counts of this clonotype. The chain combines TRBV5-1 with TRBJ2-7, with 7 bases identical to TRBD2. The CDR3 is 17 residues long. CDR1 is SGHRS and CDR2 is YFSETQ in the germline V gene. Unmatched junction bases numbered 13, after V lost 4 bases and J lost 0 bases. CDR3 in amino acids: CASSLGGGGLNSYEQYF. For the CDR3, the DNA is TGCGCCAGCAGCCTGGGGGGGGGTGGATTGAACTCCTACGAGCAGTACTTC.

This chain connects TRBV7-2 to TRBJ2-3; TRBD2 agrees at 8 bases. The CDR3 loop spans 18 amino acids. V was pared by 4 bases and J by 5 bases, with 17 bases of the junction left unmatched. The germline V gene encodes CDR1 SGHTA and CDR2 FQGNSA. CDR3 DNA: TGTGCCAGCAGCTCAGCTAGCGGGCGCTATTATGGGGTAGATACGCAGTATTTT. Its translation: CASSSASGRYYGVDTQYF.

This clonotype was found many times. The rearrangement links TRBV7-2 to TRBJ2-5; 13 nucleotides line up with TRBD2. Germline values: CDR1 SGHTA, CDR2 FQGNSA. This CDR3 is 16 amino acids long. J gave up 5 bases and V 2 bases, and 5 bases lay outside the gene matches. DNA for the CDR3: TGTGCCAGCAGCTTATTACTAGCGGGGGGGCGGGAGACCCAGTACTTC. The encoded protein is CASSLLLAGGRETQYF.

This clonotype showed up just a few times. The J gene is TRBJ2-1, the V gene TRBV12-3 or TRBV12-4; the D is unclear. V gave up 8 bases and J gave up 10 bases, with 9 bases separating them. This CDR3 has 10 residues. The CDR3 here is CASGFSEQFF. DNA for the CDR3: TGTGCCAGCGGCTTCTCAGAGCAGTTCTTC.

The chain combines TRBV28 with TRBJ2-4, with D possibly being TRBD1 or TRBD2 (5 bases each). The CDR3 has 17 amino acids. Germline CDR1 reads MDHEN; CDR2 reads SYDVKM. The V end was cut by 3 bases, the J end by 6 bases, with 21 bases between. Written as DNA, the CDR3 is TGTGCCAGCAGTTTCCCACCAGGGATCGGTCGGGGAAACATTCAGTACTTC. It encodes CASSFPPGIGRGNIQYF.